The 28 T cell receptor beta chains below come from one sample, sequenced in a study of breast tumors, draining lymph nodes, adjacent tissues. Each CDR3 protein is one row after TCRdb ran MiXCR on the multiplex PCR reads. The sample holds about 130,000 distinct CDR3 sequences, around 22% seen once. Samples came from axillary lymph nodes draining the breast cancer. Source material: axillary lymph node tissue. The receptors were sampled from a female donor with breast cancer. Some clones in this sample may be carry-over from other donors' samples.

This clonotype was picked up many times. This chain uses TRBV6-5 with TRBJ1-5; a possible D gene is TRBD1 (6 bases). The CDR3 has 13 amino acids. V was pared by 4 bases and J by 7 bases, with 11 bases between. CDR1 and CDR2 from the germline V gene are MNHEY and SVGAGI. The CDR3 sequence is CASSLNRVQPQHF. CDR3 DNA sequence: TGTGCCAGCAGTTTAAACAGGGTGCAGCCCCAGCATTTT.

This clonotype was seen ten or more times. The chain is built from TRBV11-2 and TRBJ2-5; perhaps TRBD1 as D (5 bases). Looked up from germline, CDR1 is SGHAT and CDR2 is FQNNGV. The CDR3 sequence is 14 residues long. V was cut by 2 bases and J by 1 base, with 8 bases left in between. In DNA form, the CDR3 reads TGTGCCAGCAGCTTATCAGGGCTCCAAGAGACCCAGTACTTC. This codes for CASSLSGLQETQYF.

This rearrangement joins TRBV7-9 to TRBJ2-4; 7 bases are shared with TRBD1. J gave up 5 bases and V 5 bases, and 6 bases lay outside the gene matches. Germline V CDR1 and CDR2: SEHNR, FQNEAQ (reference sequence). The CDR3 runs 14 residues. The CDR3 here is CASSDRDSQNIQYF. The CDR3 region has the DNA TGTGCCAGCAGCGACCGGGACAGCCAAAACATTCAGTACTTC.

In regard to this clonotype: One base away lies a much larger clone, so this may be a sequencing read error. This chain connects TRBV3-1 to TRBJ2-7; perhaps D is TRBD1 or TRBD2 (5 bases each). The CDR3 is made up of 14 amino acids. Trimming pared 4 bases from V and 2 bases from J, leaving 12 bases between. Germline V lookup: CDR1 LGHDT, CDR2 YNNKEL (reference sequence). CDR3 loop: CASSRGAEAYEQYF. As DNA, the CDR3 is TGTGCCAGCAGCCGAGGGGCGGAAGCCTACGAGCAGTACTTC.

This clonotype was detected many times. This sequence joins TRBV7-9 and TRBJ2-3; D is ambiguous. This CDR3 comprises 15 residues. Trimming shortened V by 5 bases and J by 4 bases, and 16 bases separated the two germline ends. Germline-derived CDR1 and CDR2 are SEHNR and FQNEAQ (reference sequence). The CDR3 is CASSPKSGLADTQYF. CDR3 DNA sequence: TGTGCCAGCAGCCCCAAGTCGGGTTTGGCAGATACGCAGTATTTT.

This clonotype showed up many times. The rearrangement uses TRBV5-1 and TRBJ2-1; D may be TRBD1 or TRBD2 (5 bases each). The CDR3 has 14 amino acids. Looked up from germline, CDR1 is SGHRS and CDR2 is YFSETQ. Trimming took 3 bases from V and 9 from J, leaving 16 bases between them. The CDR3 loop reads CASSSGQDWGEQFF. CDR3 nucleotides: TGCGCCAGCAGCTCGGGGCAGGATTGGGGTGAGCAGTTCTTC.

About this clonotype itself: This may stem from a read error, because a much larger clone lies one nucleotide away. The J gene is TRBJ2-7, the V gene TRBV6-5; D is unresolved. The CDR3 is 13 residues long. The germline V gene encodes CDR1 MNHEY and CDR2 SVGAGI. In DNA form, the CDR3 reads TGTGCCAGCTACGACCGTTACTCCTACGAGCGGTACTTC. This codes for CASYDRYSYERYF.

The sample holds many counts of this clonotype. This chain uses TRBV14 with TRBJ2-1; TRBD2 matches 14 bases. This CDR3 spans 16 amino acids. Germline assignment: CDR1 SGHDN and CDR2 FVKESK. After removal of 3 bases from V and 8 bases from J, the junction contained 6 bases not matched to a gene. CDR3: CASSHGGTSGSDEQFF. Written as DNA, the CDR3 is TGTGCCAGCAGCCATGGCGGGACTAGCGGGAGCGATGAGCAGTTCTTC.

A remark on this clonotype: A clone one base away is much larger, so this may be a read error. The J gene is TRBJ2-6, the V gene TRBV2; the D gene is possibly TRBD2 (6 bases). The germline CDR1 and CDR2 sequences are SNHLY and FYNNEI. This CDR3 has 15 amino acids. The CDR3 DNA is TGTGGCAGCAGTGGAGGAGGGGTTGGGGCCAACGTCCTGACTTTC. Protein: CGSSGGGVGANVLTF.

This clonotype was seen repeatedly, ten times or more. In nucleotides, the CDR3 is TGTGCCAGCAGCCCCCGTGGGACGCTTAACTATGGCTACACCTTC. Protein product: CASSPRGTLNYGYTF. The V gene is TRBV5-8, the J gene TRBJ1-2; D may be TRBD1 (5 bases). This CDR3 has 15 residues. Germline CDR1 is SGHTS and CDR2 is YDEGEE. V was trimmed by 4 bases and J by 1 base, leaving 14 bases between them.

This clonotype was seen at least ten times. The rearrangement uses TRBV10-3 and TRBJ2-3; D perhaps matches TRBD2 (5 bases). Germline CDR1 ENHRY, CDR2 SYGVKD. The CDR3 sequence is 14 residues long. V lost 4 bases and J lost 7, with 15 bases in between. The CDR3, as DNA: TGTGCCATCAGTGTCGACGCGAGAGGGAATACGCAGTATTTT. Encoded protein: CAISVDARGNTQYF.

A note on this clonotype: At one end the junction does not follow the germline gene, possibly because of a read error. This sequence joins TRBV5-1 and TRBJ2-1; 9 nucleotides match TRBD2. Germline CDR1 is SGHRS and CDR2 is YFSETQ. There are 18 residues in the CDR3. Here the CDR3 DNA reads TGTGCCAGCAGCTTCGGGAGTAGCGGGAGTCGGTCGTACAATGAGCAGTTCTTC. Encoded protein: CASSFGSSGSRSYNEQFF.

With respect to this clonotype: A junction end diverges from the germline sequence, so it may reflect a read error. V gene TRBV5-5 combines with J gene TRBJ2-3; D may match TRBD1 or TRBD2 (7 bases each). The CDR3 contains 15 residues. Germline CDR1 is SGHKS and CDR2 is YYEKEE (reference sequence). The CDR3 loop is CASSLMGGGTDTRYF. For the CDR3, the DNA is TGTGCCAGCAGCCTCATGGGAGGGGGCACAGATACGCGGTATTTT.

This chain uses TRBV11-2 with TRBJ2-1, with TRBD2 matching over 13 bases. The CDR3 is 19 amino acids. V shed 3 bases and J 2 bases; nucleotides not matched to a gene: 10. Germline V lookup: CDR1 SGHAT, CDR2 FQNNGV. The CDR3 DNA follows: TGTGCCAGCAGCTTCAGAGGGACTAGCGGGACCTCCCCCTACAATGAGCAGTTCTTC. Translation: CASSFRGTSGTSPYNEQFF.

Points on this clonotype: This clone may be a read error of a much larger clone one base away. The chain carries TRBV5-4 and TRBJ1-2; 8 positions match TRBD1. Germline CDR1 and CDR2: SGHNT and YYREEE (reference sequence). The CDR3 consists of 14 residues. V shed 5 bases, J shed 8 bases, and the junction held 11 bases outside the gene matches. CDR3 in amino acids: CASRPQGVASGYTF. The CDR3 region has the DNA TGTGCCAGCAGGCCACAGGGGGTTGCTAGCGGCTACACCTTC.

This clonotype was seen more than once but under ten times. J is TRBJ2-5 and V is TRBV5-4; D perhaps matches TRBD2 (7 bases). The CDR3 runs to 13 residues. From germline, CDR1 is SGHNT and CDR2 YYREEE (reference sequence). V lost 1 base to trimming and J lost 5 bases, with 9 bases between them. The chain's CDR3 is CASSLRGGETQYF. Written as DNA, the CDR3 is TGTGCCAGCAGCTTGAGGGGGGGGGAGACCCAGTACTTC.

In its sample, this clonotype was seen a few times. V and J are TRBV28 and TRBJ2-3, with D perhaps matching TRBD2 (7 bases). CDR3 length equals 16 residues. Trimming stripped 6 bases from V and 3 bases from J, with 19 bases between. Germline assignment: CDR1 MDHEN and CDR2 SYDVKM. CDR3 loop: CASSPPLGRGTDTQYF. CDR3 nucleotides: TGTGCCAGCAGCCCCCCCCTTGGGAGGGGGACAGATACGCAGTATTTT.

Details on this clonotype: This sequence may be a read error, since a much larger clone differs from it by one base. The V call is TRBV7-3, the J call TRBJ2-1; D remains ambiguous. Per the germline V gene, CDR1 is SGHTA and CDR2 is FQGTGA. The CDR3 contains 14 residues. CDR3 amino acids: CASSPGSNLNERFF. The CDR3, as DNA: TGTGCCAGCAGCCCCGGGTCGAACCTCAATGAGCGGTTCTTC. Filled out from reference TRBV7-3 and TRBJ2-1, the complete variable domain reads GAGVSQTPSNKVTEKGKYVELRCDPISGHTALYWYRQSLGQGPEFLIYFQGTGAADDSGLPNDRFFAVRPEGSVSTLKIQRTERGDSAVYLCASSPGSNLNERFFGPGTRLTVL.

This clonotype appeared many times. CDR3 region: CASSPTATYEQYF. CDR3 nucleotides: TGTGCCAGCAGCCCGACAGCCACGTACGAGCAGTACTTC. V usage is TRBV7-9 and J usage is TRBJ2-7; TRBD1 is a possible D gene (5 bases). Germline CDR1 is SEHNR and CDR2 is FQNEAQ (reference sequence). Trimming stripped 5 bases from V and 4 bases from J, with 12 bases between. The CDR3 length is 13 residues.

This clonotype came up many times. J is TRBJ2-3 and V is TRBV27; 7 positions match TRBD2. The germline V gene has CDR1 MNHEY and CDR2 SMNVEV (reference sequence). With V trimmed by 8 bases and J by 0 bases, 11 bases remained unmatched. This CDR3 has 16 residues. The CDR3 reads CASGSLAGLSTDTQYF. CDR3 nucleotide sequence: TGTGCCAGCGGATCTTTAGCGGGCCTTAGCACAGATACGCAGTATTTT.

As for this clonotype: A much larger clone lies a single base off, so this may be a read error. The V gene is TRBV15, the J gene TRBJ2-5; a weak D match, TRBD1 (6 bases). The CDR3 has 14 amino acids. Germline V lookup: CDR1 LNHNV, CDR2 YYDKDF (reference sequence). Between the trimmed V and J ends, which lost 7 bases and 4 bases, there was a span of 16 bases. CDR3 amino acids: CATTSATGSETQYF. CDR3 nucleotides: TGTGCCACCACGTCAGCCACAGGGTCAGAGACCCAGTACTTC.

This clonotype showed up many times. V and J are TRBV11-3 and TRBJ2-5; TRBD1 is a possible D gene (6 bases). CDR1 and CDR2 from the germline V gene are SGHNT and YENEEA. With 4 bases removed from V and 4 bases from J, the gap between germline ends came to 16 bases. CDR3 size: 15 residues. CDR3 protein: CASSSGAGAGETQYF. The CDR3, as DNA: TGTGCCAGCAGCTCAGGGGCAGGGGCAGGAGAGACCCAGTACTTC. Looking up the rest from reference TRBV11-3 and TRBJ2-5 gives the full variable domain: EAGVVQSPRYKIIEKKQPVAFWCNPISGHNTLYWYLQNLGQGPELLIRYENEEAVDDSQLPKDRFSAERLKGVDSTLKIQPAELGDSAVYLCASSSGAGAGETQYFGPGTRLLVL.

Many counts were recorded for this clonotype. The chain recombines TRBV14 with TRBJ2-1, with D perhaps TRBD2 (7 bases). V lost 1 base, J lost 8 bases, and 12 bases lay in between. The germline V gene encodes CDR1 SGHDN and CDR2 FVKESK. CDR3 length equals 14 residues. CDR3 protein: CASSQAQGRDEQFF. CDR3 DNA: TGTGCCAGCAGCCAAGCTCAGGGGAGGGATGAGCAGTTCTTC.

Comments on this clonotype: It may be a read error: a sequence one base away is much more abundant. The chain joins TRBV7-2 to TRBJ2-7; maybe TRBD2 (6 bases). Germline V gene data show CDR1 as SGHTA and CDR2 as FQGNSA. This CDR3 region has 14 residues. CDR3 DNA: TGTGCCGGCAGCTTAGCGGCCACCTCCTACGAGCAGTACTTC. It is translated as CAGSLAATSYEQYF.

The sample holds many counts of this clonotype. The V gene is TRBV27, the J gene TRBJ2-7; D not certain. Germline V lookup: CDR1 MNHEY, CDR2 SMNVEV (reference sequence). The CDR3 spans 14 residues. The V end was cut by 4 bases, the J end by 3 bases, with 13 bases between. In nucleotides, the CDR3 is TGTGCCAGCAGTTCCCGCGCTAGAAGCTACGAGCAGTACTTC. This gives the protein CASSSRARSYEQYF.

To note about this clonotype: Since a much larger clone is just one base distant, this may be a read error. The chain recombines TRBV27 with TRBJ1-6; TRBD1 aligns across 7 bases. Per the germline V gene, CDR1 is MNHEY and CDR2 is SMNVEV (reference sequence). The CDR3 consists of 17 residues. The CDR3 DNA reads as TGTGCCAGCAGTCCACTGACAGGGAGCTCCTATAATTCACTCCTCCACTTT. It specifies CASSPLTGSSYNSLLHF.

On this clonotype: It may be a read error: a sequence one base away is much more abundant. The chain employs TRBV5-1 and TRBJ2-5, with D unresolved. Germline V lookup: CDR1 SGHRS, CDR2 YFSETQ. This CDR3 has 11 amino acids. CDR3 DNA: TGTGCCAGCAGCTTTTCAGAGACCCAGTCCTTC. Its protein product is CASSFSETQSF.

This clonotype was recorded a few times. A much larger clone differs by one base, so this may be a read error. The gene calls are TRBV5-5 and TRBJ2-7; 10 bases match TRBD1. Germline CDR1 is SGHKS and CDR2 is YYEKEE (reference sequence). There are 14 residues in the CDR3. In nucleotides, the CDR3 is TGTGCCAGCAGCCCGACAGGGGGCAACTACGAGCGGTACTTC. This translates into CASSPTGGNYERYF. The full variable domain, completed using reference TRBV5-5 and TRBJ2-7, is DAGVTQSPTHLIKTRGQQVTLRCSPISGHKSVSWYQQVLGQGPQFIFQYYEKEERGRGNFPDRFSARQFPNYSSELNVNALLLGDSALYLCASSPTGGNYERYFGPGTRLTVT.